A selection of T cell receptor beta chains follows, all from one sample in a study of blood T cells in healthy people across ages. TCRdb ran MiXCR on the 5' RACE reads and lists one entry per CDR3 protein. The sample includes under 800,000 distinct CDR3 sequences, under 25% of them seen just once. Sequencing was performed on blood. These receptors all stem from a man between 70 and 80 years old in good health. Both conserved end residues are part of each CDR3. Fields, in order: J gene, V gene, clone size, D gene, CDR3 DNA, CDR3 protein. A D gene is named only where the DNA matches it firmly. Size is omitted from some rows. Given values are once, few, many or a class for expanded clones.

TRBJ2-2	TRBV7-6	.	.	TGTGCCAGCAGCTCGACAACCGGGACCAATACGGACACCGGGGAGCTGTTTTTT	CASSSTTGTNTDTGELFF
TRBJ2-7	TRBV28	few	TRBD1	TGTGCCAGCAGTCACCAAAGGACAGGGGGAGCCTACGAGCAGTACTTC	CASSHQRTGGAYEQYF
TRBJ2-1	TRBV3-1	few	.	TGTGCCAGCAGCCAAGTGGGCAATTCGGAGTTCCGACATGAGCAGTTCTTC	CASSQVGNSEFRHEQFF
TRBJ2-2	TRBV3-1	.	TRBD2	TGTGCAAGCAGCCACCGTGGTAGCGGGACCGACACCGGGGAGCTGTTTTTT	CASSHRGSGTDTGELFF
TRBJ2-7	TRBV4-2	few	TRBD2	TGTGCCAGCAGCCAAGATCGGACTAGCGTCTCCTACGAGCAGTACTTC	CASSQDRTSVSYEQYF
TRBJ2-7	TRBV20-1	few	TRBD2	TGCAGTGCTAGGCCCGGGACTAGCGTGGCCTACGAGCAGTACTTC	CSARPGTSVAYEQYF
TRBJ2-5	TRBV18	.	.	TGTGCCAGCTCACCCAACCGTGAGGGGACCCAGTACTTC	CASSPNREGTQYF
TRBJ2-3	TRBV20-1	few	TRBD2	TGCAGTGCTCGGACTAGCGGGAGCCCAGATACGCAGTATTTT	CSARTSGSPDTQYF
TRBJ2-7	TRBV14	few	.	TGTGCCAGCAGCTTCGCGGGGGAGCAGTACTTC	CASSFAGEQYF
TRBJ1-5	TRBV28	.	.	TGTGCCAGCAGTTTAACTCAGCCCCAGCATTTT	CASSLTQPQHF
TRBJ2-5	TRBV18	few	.	TGTGCCGGCTCACCAATCTGGGACTCAGGTCAAGAGACCCAGTACTTC	CAGSPIWDSGQETQYF
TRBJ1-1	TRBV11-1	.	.	TGTGCCAGCAGCTCCCCTAGACAGAGCCTCGAAGCTTTCTTT	CASSSPRQSLEAFF
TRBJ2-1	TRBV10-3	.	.	TGTGCCATCAGCGTTGACGGGGGTGAGCAGTTCTTC	CAISVDGGEQFF
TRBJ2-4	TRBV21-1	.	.	TGTGCCAGCAGCAAAGGCACAGGCCAGCAGTACTTC	CASSKGTGQQYF
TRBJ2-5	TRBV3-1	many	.	TGCGCCAGCAGCAGAAGGGGCGGAGAGACCCAGTACTTC	CASSRRGGETQYF
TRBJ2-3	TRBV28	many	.	TGTGCCAGCAGTCCCCGGACAGGCACAGATACGCAGTATTTT	CASSPRTGTDTQYF